Listed below are T cell receptor beta chains from one sample, sequenced in a study of blood T cell repertoires in COVID-19. This table comes from immunoSEQ multiplex PCR, and its TCRdb copy is limited to in-frame clones, with some not included. This sample carries some 530,000 clones, approximately 85% of them seen once, and the ten largest clones take approximately 3.2%. The specimen sequenced was peripheral blood. The receptors were sampled from a human donor in a cohort sampled during active COVID-19. Each CDR3 is given with its conserved first and last residue. A D gene is named only where the DNA matches it firmly. Clone size, where shown, is once, few, many, or a class for clones that have expanded.

V	J	size	D	CDR3	DNA
TRBV7-3	TRBJ1-1	.	TRBD1	CASSWAAGGLNTEAFF	TGTGCCAGCAGCTGGGCGGCAGGGGGGTTGAACACTGAAGCTTTCTTT
TRBV5-1	TRBJ2-5	.	TRBD2	CASSLGRGSVKTQYF	TGCGCCAGCAGCTTGGGACGCGGGAGTGTAAAGACCCAGTACTTC
TRBV18	TRBJ1-5	.	.	CASSPQQGADSNQPQHF	TGTGCCAGCTCACCTCAACAAGGGGCCGATAGCAATCAGCCCCAGCATTTT
TRBV20-1	TRBJ2-5	.	.	CSASSTEIETQYF	TGCAGTGCTAGTAGTACAGAAATAGAGACCCAGTACTTC
TRBV6-6	TRBJ1-2	.	.	CASSTTDYYGYTF	TGTGCCAGCAGTACGACAGATTACTATGGCTACACCTTC
TRBV7-2	TRBJ2-4	.	TRBD2	CASSFAGDHIQYF	TGTGCCAGCAGCTTTGCGGGAGACCACATTCAGTACTTC
TRBV7-2	TRBJ2-1	.	TRBD2	CASSVGLGAYNEQFF	TGTGCCAGCAGCGTAGGACTAGGTGCTTACAATGAGCAGTTCTTC
TRBV3-1/TRBV3-2	TRBJ2-1	.	.	CASSQAWGGGRENEQFF	TGTGCCAGCAGCCAAGCGTGGGGGGGCGGGCGAGAGAATGAGCAGTTCTTC
TRBV29-1	TRBJ2-5	.	TRBD1	CSVDPPTGTETQYF	TGCAGCGTTGACCCCCCGACAGGGACGGAGACCCAGTACTTC
TRBV29-1	TRBJ1-1	few	.	CSVQGPHSVSVF	TGCAGCGTACAGGGTCCCCACTCAGTGAGTGTCTTT
TRBV7-9	TRBJ2-2	.	.	CASSPGYSTGELFF	TGTGCCAGCAGCCCCGGTTACAGCACCGGGGAGCTGTTTTTT
TRBV28	TRBJ1-2	.	.	CASTISGVYYGYTF	TGTGCCAGCACCATATCAGGCGTTTACTATGGCTACACCTTC
TRBV7-2	TRBJ1-3	once	TRBD1	CASSYDRVTGNTIYF	TGTGCCAGCAGCTACGACAGGGTCACTGGAAACACCATATATTTT
TRBV18	TRBJ1-1	once	.	CASSRALGAENTEAFF	TGTGCCAGCTCACGGGCTCTGGGGGCGGAGAACACTGAAGCTTTCTTT